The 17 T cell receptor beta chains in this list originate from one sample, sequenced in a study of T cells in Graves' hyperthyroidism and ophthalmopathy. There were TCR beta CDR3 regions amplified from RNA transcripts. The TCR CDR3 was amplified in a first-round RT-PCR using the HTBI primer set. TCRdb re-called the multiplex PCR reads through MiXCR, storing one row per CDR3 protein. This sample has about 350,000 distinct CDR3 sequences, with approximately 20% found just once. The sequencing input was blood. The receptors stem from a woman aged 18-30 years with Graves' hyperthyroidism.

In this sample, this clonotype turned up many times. CDR3 bases: TGCAGTGCGATCCCCCGGGAAGGGGGCAGAGAGACCCAGTACTTC. This gives the protein CSAIPREGGRETQYF. The V and J genes are TRBV20-1 and TRBJ2-5; 7 bases line up with TRBD1. V shed 6 bases, J shed 4 bases, and the junction held 14 bases outside the gene matches. CDR3 length equals 15 residues. Per the germline V gene, CDR1 is DFQATT and CDR2 is SNEGSKA (reference sequence).

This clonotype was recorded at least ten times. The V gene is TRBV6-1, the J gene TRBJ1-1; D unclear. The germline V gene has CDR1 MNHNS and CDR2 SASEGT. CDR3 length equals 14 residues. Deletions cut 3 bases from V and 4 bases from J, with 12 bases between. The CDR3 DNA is TGTGCCAGCAGTGACCCCTGGGAGGGCACTGAAGCTTTCTTT. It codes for CASSDPWEGTEAFF.

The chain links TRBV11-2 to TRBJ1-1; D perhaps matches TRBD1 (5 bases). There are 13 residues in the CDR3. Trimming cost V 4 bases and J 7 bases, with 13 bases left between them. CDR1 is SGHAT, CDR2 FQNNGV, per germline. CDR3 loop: CASSYGAFYEAFF. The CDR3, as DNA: TGTGCCAGCAGCTATGGGGCTTTCTATGAAGCTTTCTTT.

The CDR3 DNA follows: TGTGCCAGCAGTCCTTACAGGGATACGCAGTATTTT. Translated, it gives CASSPYRDTQYF. This chain joins TRBV27 and TRBJ2-3, with D possibly TRBD1 on 5 matching bases. Germline V gene data show CDR1 as MNHEY and CDR2 as SMNVEV (reference sequence). There are 12 residues in the CDR3. V was shortened by 5 bases and J by 6 bases, with 9 bases between the two germline ends.

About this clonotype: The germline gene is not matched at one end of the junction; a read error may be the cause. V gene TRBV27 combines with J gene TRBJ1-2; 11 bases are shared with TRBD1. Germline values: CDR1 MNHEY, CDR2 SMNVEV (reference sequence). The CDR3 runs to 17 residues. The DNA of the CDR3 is TGTGCCAGCAGCACGACTTGGGACAGGGGGATAGGTTATGGCTTCACCTTC. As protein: CASSTTWDRGIGYGFTF.

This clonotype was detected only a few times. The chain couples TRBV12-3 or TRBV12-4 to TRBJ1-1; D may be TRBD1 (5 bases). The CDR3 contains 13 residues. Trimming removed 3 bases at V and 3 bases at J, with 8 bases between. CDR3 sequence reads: CASSFRQYTEAFF. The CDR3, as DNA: TGTGCCAGCAGTTTTAGACAGTACACTGAAGCTTTCTTT.

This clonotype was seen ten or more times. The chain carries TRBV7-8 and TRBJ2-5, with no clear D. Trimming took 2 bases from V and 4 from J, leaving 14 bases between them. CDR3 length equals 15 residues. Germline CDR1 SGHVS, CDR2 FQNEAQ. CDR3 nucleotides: TGTGCCAGCAGCTTACCCGGATCGGTTATAGAGACCCAGTACTTC. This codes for CASSLPGSVIETQYF.

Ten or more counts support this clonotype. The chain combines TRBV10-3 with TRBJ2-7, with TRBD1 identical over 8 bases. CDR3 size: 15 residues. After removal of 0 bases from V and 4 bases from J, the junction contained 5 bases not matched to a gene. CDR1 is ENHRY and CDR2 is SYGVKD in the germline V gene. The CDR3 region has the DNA TGTGCCATCAGTGAGTCGAAGGGACAGGCTTACGAGCAGTACTTC. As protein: CAISESKGQAYEQYF.

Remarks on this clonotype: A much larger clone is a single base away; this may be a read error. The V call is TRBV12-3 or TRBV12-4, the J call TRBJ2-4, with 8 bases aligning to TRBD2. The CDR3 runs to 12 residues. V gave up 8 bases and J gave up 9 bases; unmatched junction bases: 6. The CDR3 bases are TGTGCCAGCGGTAGACGGGGGGGCATTCAGTACTTC. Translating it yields CASGRRGGIQYF.

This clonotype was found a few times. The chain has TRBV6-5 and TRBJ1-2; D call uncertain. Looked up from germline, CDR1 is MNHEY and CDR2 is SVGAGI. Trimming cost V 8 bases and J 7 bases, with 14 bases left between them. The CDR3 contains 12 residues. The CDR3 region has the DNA TGTGCCAGCGTTAGGGAAACGGGTGGCTACACCTTC. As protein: CASVRETGGYTF.

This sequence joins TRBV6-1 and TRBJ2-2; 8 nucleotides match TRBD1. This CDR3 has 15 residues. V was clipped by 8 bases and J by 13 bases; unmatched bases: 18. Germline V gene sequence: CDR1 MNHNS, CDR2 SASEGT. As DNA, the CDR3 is TGTGCCAGCTGGACAGGGTTTAGGGAAGGTTTTGGGCTGTTTTTT. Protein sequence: CASWTGFREGFGLFF.

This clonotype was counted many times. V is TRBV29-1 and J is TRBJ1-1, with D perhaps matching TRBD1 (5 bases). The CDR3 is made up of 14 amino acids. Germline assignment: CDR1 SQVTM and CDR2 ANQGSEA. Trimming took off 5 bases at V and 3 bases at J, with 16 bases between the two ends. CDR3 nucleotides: TGCAGCGTTACGGGACGGACAAAATACACTGAAGCTTTCTTT. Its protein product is CSVTGRTKYTEAFF. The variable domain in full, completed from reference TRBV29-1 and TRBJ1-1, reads SAVISQKPSRDICQRGTSLTIQCQVDSQVTMMFWYRQQPGQSLTLIATANQGSEATYESGFVIDKFPISRPNLTFSTLTVSNMSPEDSSIYLCSVTGRTKYTEAFFGQGTRLTVV.

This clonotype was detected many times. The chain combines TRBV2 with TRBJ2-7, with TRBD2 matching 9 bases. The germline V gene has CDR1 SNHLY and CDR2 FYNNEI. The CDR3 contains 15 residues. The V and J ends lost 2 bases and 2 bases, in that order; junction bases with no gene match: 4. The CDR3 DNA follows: TGTGCCAGCAGTGAAATGGCTAGCGGGGCCTACGAGCAGTACTTC. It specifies CASSEMASGAYEQYF.

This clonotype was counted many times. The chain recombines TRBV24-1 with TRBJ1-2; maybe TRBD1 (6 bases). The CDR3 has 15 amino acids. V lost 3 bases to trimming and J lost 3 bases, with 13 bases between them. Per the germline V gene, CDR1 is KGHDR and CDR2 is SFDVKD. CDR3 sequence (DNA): TGTGCCACCAGTGATGACCTGGGGGGCGACTATGGCTACACCTTC. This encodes CATSDDLGGDYGYTF.

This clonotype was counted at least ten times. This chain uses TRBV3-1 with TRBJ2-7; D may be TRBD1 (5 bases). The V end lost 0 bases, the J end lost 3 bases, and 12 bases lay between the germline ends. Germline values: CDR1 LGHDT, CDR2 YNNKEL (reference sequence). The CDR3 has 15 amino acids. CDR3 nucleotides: TGTGCCAGCAGCCAAGATGGGGCAGGTTTCTACGAGCAGTACTTC. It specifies CASSQDGAGFYEQYF.

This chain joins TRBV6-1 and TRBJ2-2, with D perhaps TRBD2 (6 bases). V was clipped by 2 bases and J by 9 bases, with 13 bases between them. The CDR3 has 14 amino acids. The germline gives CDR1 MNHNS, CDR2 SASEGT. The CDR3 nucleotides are TGTGCCAGCAGTGAACTGGGGAGGTTATGGGAGCTGTTTTTT. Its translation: CASSELGRLWELFF.

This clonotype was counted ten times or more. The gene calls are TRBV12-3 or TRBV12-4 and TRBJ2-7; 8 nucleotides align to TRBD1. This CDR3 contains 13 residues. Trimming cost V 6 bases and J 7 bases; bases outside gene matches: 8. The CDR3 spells CASSQTGVGEQYF. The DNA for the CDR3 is TGTGCCAGCAGCCAGACAGGGGTTGGGGAGCAGTACTTC.